This T cell receptor beta chain was captured by sequencing in a study of blood T cell repertoires in COVID-19. Source study methods: Amplification of reference gene primers was used by the study to estimate nucleated cell counts. Profiling relied on immunoSEQ multiplex PCR, and the TCRdb table lists in-frame clones only, not all of them. That table furnishes V, J and clone size, whereas the DNA furnished D and trimming. The table lists 150,000 to 200,000 clones, over 75% of them singletons. This clone was observed a single time. What was sequenced was peripheral blood. The TCR comes from a woman aged 80 or older with acute or convalescent COVID-19.

The CDR3: CASSLGTSYDTQYF. The DNA for the CDR3 is TGTGCCAGCAGCTTGGGGACTAGCTACGATACGCAGTATTTT. This chain links TRBV5-8 with TRBJ2-3; the match to TRBD2 covers 8 bases. CDR3 length: 14 residues. V was pared by 0 bases and J by 6 bases, with 3 bases of the junction left unmatched. Germline V lookup: CDR1 SGHTS, CDR2 YDEGEE.